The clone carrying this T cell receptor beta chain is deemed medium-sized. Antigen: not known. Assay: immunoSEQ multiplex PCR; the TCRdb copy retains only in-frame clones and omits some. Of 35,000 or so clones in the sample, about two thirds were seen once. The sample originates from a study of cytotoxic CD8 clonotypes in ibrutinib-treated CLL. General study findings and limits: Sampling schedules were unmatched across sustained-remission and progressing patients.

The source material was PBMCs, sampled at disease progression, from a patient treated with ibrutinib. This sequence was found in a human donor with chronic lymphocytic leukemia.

The CDR3 protein is CASSLGPWTHSSYEQYF. The CDR3 nucleotides are TGTGCCAGCAGCTTGGGGCCCTGGACGCACAGCTCCTACGAGCAGTACTTC. The chain uses TRBV5-8 and TRBJ2-7, with no clear D. The germline V gene encodes CDR1 SGHTS and CDR2 YDEGEE. The germline V and J ends were trimmed by 0 bases and 0 bases, with 16 bases remaining between them. This CDR3 region has 17 residues. The full variable domain, in which reference TRBV5-8 and TRBJ2-7 provide the parts outside the CDR3, is EAGVTQSPTHLIKTRGQQATLRCSPISGHTSVYWYQQALGLGLQFLLWYDEGEERNRGNFPPRFSGRQFPNYSSELNVNALELEDSALYLCASSLGPWTHSSYEQYFGPGTRLTVT.